The 18 T cell receptor beta chains presented below share a single source sample, sequenced in a study of cytomegalovirus exposure and HLA in healthy donors. A multiplex PCR was run with 60 Vbeta primers and 13 Jbeta primers. Method: immunoSEQ multiplex PCR; TCRdb's copy keeps in-frame clones and lacks some. This table has more than 150,000 clones, about 80% appearing once. Sequencing was performed on PBMCs. These TCRs come from a woman in her twenties or thirties in good health and CMV-seronegative.

The chain has TRBV6-1 and TRBJ2-7, with a possible D match to TRBD2 (5 bases). The CDR3 totals 15 residues. Looked up from germline, CDR1 is MNHNS and CDR2 is SASEGT. V was cut by 3 bases and J by 3 bases, with 15 bases left in between. The CDR3 nucleotides are TGTGCCAGCAGTGAGGGGTCTCTGGGAGACTACGAGCAGTACTTC. This gives the protein CASSEGSLGDYEQYF.

V is TRBV7-2 and J is TRBJ2-2; 9 bases are a match to TRBD1. Germline V gene sequence: CDR1 SGHTA, CDR2 FQGNSA. The CDR3 runs 15 residues. J lost 3 bases, V lost 6 bases, and 5 bases had no gene match. As DNA, the CDR3 is TGTGCCAGCAGATCCGGGACAGGGTACACCGGGGAGCTGTTTTTT. Protein: CASRSGTGYTGELFF.

The chain joins TRBV7-3 to TRBJ2-1, with D possibly matching TRBD1 (5 bases). Trimming took off 5 bases at V and 0 bases at J, with 14 bases between the two ends. Germline V CDR1 and CDR2: SGHTA, FQGTGA. The CDR3 contains 16 residues. CDR3 residues: CASSPGWGSSYNEQFF. The CDR3 bases are TGTGCCAGCAGCCCTGGTTGGGGCAGCTCCTACAATGAGCAGTTCTTC.

The chain is built from TRBV25-1 and TRBJ2-5, with TRBD2 matching 7 bases. Germline loops: CDR1 MGHDK, CDR2 SYGVNS. Trimming took 3 bases from V and 2 from J; bases not matched to a gene: 9. The CDR3 has 16 amino acids. In DNA, the CDR3 is TGTGCCAGCAGTGAGACTCGCGGGGGACGTCAAGAGACCCAGTACTTC. It codes for CASSETRGGRQETQYF.

The chain recombines TRBV5-6 with TRBJ2-7, with D uncertain. CDR1 and CDR2 from the germline V gene are SGHDT and YYEEEE. Trimming cost V 4 bases and J 5 bases, with 13 bases left between them. This CDR3 comprises 13 residues. In DNA form, the CDR3 reads TGTGCCAGCAGCAACTCTTGGAGCAACGAGCAGTACTTC. Translation: CASSNSWSNEQYF.

This clone was found once. J is TRBJ2-3 and V is TRBV4-2, with 7 positions matching TRBD2. CDR1 and CDR2 (germline): LGHNA, YNFKEQ. The CDR3 has 16 amino acids. J was trimmed by 0 bases and V by 1 base; bases with no gene match: 4. The CDR3 DNA reads as TGTGCCAGCAGCCAAGTATGGGGGGGGAGCACAGATACGCAGTATTTT. Protein product: CASSQVWGGSTDTQYF.

The chain links TRBV6-5 to TRBJ2-2; 9 nucleotides agree with TRBD2. The CDR3 sequence is 15 residues long. Germline V CDR1 and CDR2: MNHEY, SVGAGI. Unmatched junction bases numbered 10, after V lost 8 bases and J lost 6 bases. CDR3 bases: TGTGCCAGCGCCCCCAGTCGCGGGGGGGCCGGGGAGCTGTTTTTT. Protein sequence: CASAPSRGGAGELFF.

The gene calls are TRBV4-1 and TRBJ1-4; D possibly corresponds to TRBD1 (6 bases). Germline values: CDR1 MGHRA, CDR2 YSYEKL. Deletions cut 0 bases from V and 4 bases from J, with 12 bases between. The CDR3 contains 16 residues. The CDR3 here is CASSQEGWTDNEKLFF. Here the CDR3 DNA reads TGCGCCAGCAGCCAAGAGGGGTGGACAGATAATGAAAAACTGTTTTTT.

The rearrangement uses TRBV4-2 and TRBJ1-1; D possibly corresponds to TRBD1 (5 bases). The CDR3 has 17 amino acids. The germline V gene has CDR1 LGHNA and CDR2 YNFKEQ. V was trimmed by 3 bases and J by 0 bases, leaving 17 bases between them. CDR3 in amino acids: CASSQLGEGRLNTEAFF. DNA for the CDR3: TGTGCCAGCAGCCAGCTAGGGGAGGGCAGATTGAACACTGAAGCTTTCTTT.

The genes are TRBV7-2 and TRBJ1-6; 9 bases align to TRBD1. Germline values: CDR1 SGHTA, CDR2 FQGNSA. J gave up 7 bases and V 7 bases, and 5 bases lay outside the gene matches. CDR3 length: 14 amino acids. The CDR3 DNA reads TGTGCCAGCACCCGACAGGGGGGAAATTCACCCCTCCACTTT. It codes for CASTRQGGNSPLHF.

The gene calls are TRBV9 and TRBJ2-7, with D maybe TRBD1 (5 bases). This CDR3 has 13 residues. The V end lost 4 bases, the J end lost 5 bases, and 13 bases lay between the germline ends. Germline CDR1 SGDLS, CDR2 YYNGEE. CDR3 loop: CASSHPDSHEQYF. In DNA form, the CDR3 reads TGTGCCAGCAGCCACCCCGACAGCCACGAGCAGTACTTC. The full variable domain, rest sourced from reference TRBV9 and TRBJ2-7, is DSGVTQTPKHLITATGQRVTLRCSPRSGDLSVYWYQQSLDQGLQFLIQYYNGEERAKGNILERFSAQQFPDLHSELNLSSLELGDSALYFCASSHPDSHEQYFGPGTRLTVT.

The chain recombines TRBV5-5 with TRBJ2-7; 14 positions agree with TRBD2. The CDR3 extends over 16 amino acids. The V gene's germline CDR1 is SGHKS and CDR2 YYEKEE (reference sequence). V lost 4 bases, J lost 6 bases, and 9 bases stayed unmatched. The CDR3 nucleotides are TGTGCCAGCAGCAAGGGACTAGCGGGGGACCCAGGCGAGCAGTACTTC. The encoded protein is CASSKGLAGDPGEQYF.

The V and J genes are TRBV19 and TRBJ2-4; no reliable D call. The length of the CDR3 is 15 residues. Germline assignment: CDR1 LNHDA and CDR2 SQIVND (reference sequence). V was shortened by 3 bases and J by 3 bases, with 12 bases between the two germline ends. The CDR3 sequence: CASSIYQQNKNIQYF. CDR3 DNA: TGTGCCAGTAGTATTTATCAACAGAACAAAAACATTCAGTACTTC. Supplemented by reference TRBV19 and TRBJ2-4, the full variable domain reads DGGITQSPKYLFRKEGQNVTLSCEQNLNHDAMYWYRQDPGQGLRLIYYSQIVNDFQKGDIAEGYSVSREKKESFPLTVTSAQKNPTAFYLCASSIYQQNKNIQYFGAGTRLSVL.

V and J are TRBV29-1 and TRBJ2-7, with 9 nucleotides matching TRBD1. V gave up 6 bases and J gave up 7 bases; unmatched junction bases: 7. CDR1 is SQVTM and CDR2 is ANQGSEA in the germline V gene. The CDR3 covers 12 residues. The CDR3 region has the DNA TGCAGCGTACAGGGGGCAGCATGGGAGCAGTACTTC. This codes for CSVQGAAWEQYF.

This chain uses TRBV10-2 with TRBJ1-5; tentative D call: TRBD1 (6 bases). CDR1 and CDR2 from the germline V gene are WSHSY and SAAADI. V was shortened by 10 bases and J by 8 bases, with 21 bases between the two germline ends. CDR3 length: 14 residues. The CDR3 here is CATTQGPGREPQHF. The CDR3 DNA reads as TGCGCCACCACACAGGGCCCTGGTCGGGAGCCCCAGCATTTT.

The chain recombines TRBV6-4 with TRBJ2-2; D gene ambiguous. The germline gives CDR1 MRHNA, CDR2 SNTAGT. The V gene lost 0 bases and the J gene lost 3 bases, with 5 bases spanning the gap. The CDR3 length is 14 residues. The CDR3, as DNA: TGTGCCAGCAGTGACTCTCCGGACACCGGGGAGCTGTTTTTT. Its translation: CASSDSPDTGELFF.

This chain links TRBV19 with TRBJ1-1; a weak D match, TRBD1 (5 bases). Germline CDR1 is LNHDA and CDR2 is SQIVND (reference sequence). CDR3 length: 11 amino acids. V was trimmed by 3 bases and J by 11 bases, leaving 10 bases between them. The CDR3 bases are TGTGCCAGTAGTATGGCAGGGCGTGCTTTCTTT. It codes for CASSMAGRAFF.

This chain joins TRBV7-2 and TRBJ1-1; D call uncertain. The V and J ends lost 4 bases and 1 base respectively, with 19 bases between them. Germline assignment: CDR1 SGHTA and CDR2 FQGNSA. The CDR3 length is 17 residues. CDR3 loop: CASSSLLWGGRNTEAFF. CDR3 sequence (DNA): TGTGCCAGCAGCTCTTTACTATGGGGAGGAAGGAACACTGAAGCTTTCTTT. Combining the CDR3 with reference TRBV7-2 and TRBJ1-1 gives the whole variable domain GAGVSQSPSNKVTEKGKDVELRCDPISGHTALYWYRQSLGQGLEFLIYFQGNSAPDKSGLPSDRFSAERTGGSVSTLTIQRTQQEDSAVYLCASSSLLWGGRNTEAFFGQGTRLTVV.